These 9 T cell receptor beta chains came from one sample sequenced in a study of Ad26.COV2.S vaccination and SARS-CoV-2 variants. Profiling relied on immunoSEQ multiplex PCR, and the TCRdb table lists in-frame clones only, not all of them. The sample has about 350,000 clones; about 90% are singletons. This specimen was peripheral blood, taken after recovery from COVID-19. These receptors were collected from a human donor who had recovered from COVID-19.

The CDR3 protein is CASSAGQGGSAEAFF. The DNA of the CDR3 is TGCGCCAGCAGCGCTGGACAGGGTGGTTCGGCTGAAGCTTTCTTT. V is TRBV5-1 and J is TRBJ1-1, with TRBD1 identical over 8 bases. The V and J ends lost 4 bases and 6 bases, in that order; junction bases with no gene match: 11. The V gene's germline CDR1 is SGHRS and CDR2 YFSETQ. The CDR3 is 15 residues long.

The rearrangement joins TRBV5-1 to TRBJ1-2; the D gene is possibly TRBD1 (6 bases). Germline CDR1 SGHRS, CDR2 YFSETQ. Trimming took off 3 bases at V and 6 bases at J, with 18 bases between the two ends. The CDR3 runs to 15 residues. The CDR3 DNA is TGCGCCAGCAGCTCCGAACCGGGACAAGTGAATGGCTACACCTTC. Residues: CASSSEPGQVNGYTF.

The chain has TRBV6-1 and TRBJ2-3; tentatively, D is TRBD1 or TRBD2 (6 bases each). The CDR3 is 17 amino acids. Germline CDR1 MNHNS, CDR2 SASEGT. The V and J ends lost 2 bases and 0 bases respectively, with 15 bases between them. The CDR3 here is CASSEFGGSASTDTQYF. The DNA for the CDR3 is TGTGCCAGCAGTGAATTCGGGGGCTCAGCTAGCACAGATACGCAGTATTTT.

V and J are TRBV10-1 and TRBJ2-7, with 7 bases aligning to TRBD2. The CDR3 is 13 residues long. CDR1 and CDR2 from the germline V gene are WNHNN and SYGVQD (reference sequence). The V gene end was trimmed by 4 bases and the J gene end by 3 bases; junction bases not matched to a gene: 3. The DNA of the CDR3 is TGCGCCAGCAGTGGTGCGGGGGTCTACGAGCAGTACTTC. This gives the protein CASSGAGVYEQYF.

This rearrangement joins TRBV5-1 to TRBJ2-3, with 10 bases identical to TRBD1. V lost 7 bases and J lost 2; bases outside the gene matches: 7. Germline CDR1 and CDR2: SGHRS and YFSETQ. This CDR3 contains 15 residues. The CDR3 reads CASWSGTGVTDTQYF. CDR3 DNA: TGCGCCAGCTGGTCTGGGACAGGGGTCACAGATACGCAGTATTTT.

The CDR3 is CASRIRLAGGYNEQFF. As DNA, the CDR3 is TGTGCCAGTAGAATTAGACTAGCGGGGGGTTACAATGAGCAGTTCTTC. The chain joins TRBV19 to TRBJ2-1; 13 bases map to TRBD2. J was trimmed by 4 bases and V by 6 bases; bases with no gene match: 6. This CDR3 is built from 16 residues. Germline lookup yields CDR1 LNHDA and CDR2 SQIVND (reference sequence).

The J gene is TRBJ2-5, the V gene TRBV6-5, with TRBD2 matching over 11 bases. Germline values: CDR1 MNHEY, CDR2 SVGAGI. V lost 4 bases to trimming and J lost 2 bases; unmatched junction nucleotides: 3. The CDR3 has 15 residues. The DNA of the CDR3 is TGTGCCAGCAGTTCACTAGCGGGGGCTCAAGAGACCCAGTACTTC. This codes for CASSSLAGAQETQYF.

V is TRBV6-2 or TRBV6-3 and J is TRBJ2-7, with D perhaps being TRBD1 or TRBD2 (5 bases each). Germline assignment: CDR1 MNHEY and CDR2 SVGEGT. CDR3 size: 14 residues. V shed 3 bases and J shed 5 bases, with 14 bases lying between them. CDR3 sequence (DNA): TGTGCCAGCAGTTATTTCGCAGGGACCGACGAGCAGTACTTC. Protein: CASSYFAGTDEQYF.

This clone was counted a single time. The chain combines TRBV6-5 with TRBJ1-1, with 8 bases identical to TRBD1. Germline V gene lookup returns CDR1 MNHEY and CDR2 SVGAGI. The CDR3 runs 15 residues. Trimming cost V 6 bases and J 8 bases; bases outside gene matches: 14. The CDR3 loop reads CASRGQVNLVPEAFF. CDR3 nucleotide sequence: TGTGCCAGCAGGGGACAGGTAAATCTTGTACCAGAAGCTTTCTTT.